The 32 T cell receptor beta chains listed next were all sequenced from one sample in a study of OX40 agonist ivuxolimab in advanced cancers. This table comes from immunoSEQ multiplex PCR, and its TCRdb copy is limited to in-frame clones, with some not included. The sample lists around 34,000 clones; roughly nine tenths were seen once. Sample: CD4+ or CD8+ T cells sorted from blood, taken in a trial of the OX40 agonist ivuxolimab. These receptors came from an adult with an advanced solid tumor such as melanoma, head and neck, liver or kidney cancer.

This clone occurred once. This chain joins TRBV6-5 and TRBJ2-3; TRBD2 matches at 10 bases. Unmatched junction bases numbered 4, after V lost 2 bases and J lost 2 bases. Looked up from germline, CDR1 is MNHEY and CDR2 is SVGAGI. The CDR3 sequence is 16 residues long. In DNA form, the CDR3 reads TGTGCCAGCAGTTACAAGAGCGGGGGGGCCACAGATACGCAGTATTTT. It is translated as CASSYKSGGATDTQYF.

The chain combines TRBV4-3 with TRBJ2-1; D is undetermined. Germline V gene lookup returns CDR1 LGHNA and CDR2 YSLEER. Trimming stripped 0 bases from V and 4 bases from J, with 13 bases between. CDR3 length: 16 amino acids. The CDR3 nucleotides read TGCGCCAGCAGCCAAGATCCCTACTGGTCTTACAATGAGCAGTTCTTC. It yields the protein CASSQDPYWSYNEQFF.

CDR3 amino acids: CASSMVIQETQYF. In DNA form, the CDR3 reads TGTGCCAGCAGCATGGTAATCCAAGAGACCCAGTACTTC. The rearrangement uses TRBV27 and TRBJ2-5; D not resolved. The germline V gene encodes CDR1 MNHEY and CDR2 SMNVEV (reference sequence). The CDR3 is 13 residues long. V was shortened by 6 bases and J by 1 base, with 9 bases between the two germline ends.

The V and J genes are TRBV7-9 and TRBJ2-7, with no clear D. V was cut by 1 base and J by 6 bases, with 7 bases left in between. This CDR3 is 12 amino acids long. Germline values: CDR1 SEHNR, CDR2 FQNEAQ (reference sequence). The CDR3 sequence is CASSLGQPEQYF. The CDR3 DNA is TGTGCCAGCAGCTTAGGGCAACCCGAGCAGTACTTC. Full variable domain (missing parts from reference TRBV7-9 and TRBJ2-7): DTGVSQNPRHKITKRGQNVTFRCDPISEHNRLYWYRQTLGQGPEFLTYFQNEAQLEKSRLLSDRFSAERPKGSFSTLEIQRTEQGDSAMYLCASSLGQPEQYFGPGTRLTVT.

The genes are TRBV4-1 and TRBJ2-7, with D unclear. Germline V gives CDR1 MGHRA, CDR2 YSYEKL. The CDR3 contains 14 residues. V was pared by 1 base and J by 4 bases, with 11 bases between. The CDR3 DNA follows: TGCGCCAGCAGCCAAGTCGGGCAGGAGTACGAGCAGTACTTC. It specifies CASSQVGQEYEQYF.

The chain employs TRBV27 and TRBJ1-1; no clear D gene. The V end was cut by 2 bases, the J end by 0 bases, with 10 bases between. The V gene's germline CDR1 is MNHEY and CDR2 SMNVEV (reference sequence). The CDR3 extends over 15 amino acids. The CDR3 is CASSLSNSLNTEAFF. As DNA, the CDR3 is TGTGCCAGCAGTTTAAGTAACAGTCTGAACACTGAAGCTTTCTTT.

The V gene is TRBV9, the J gene TRBJ2-1; the D gene is possibly TRBD2 (5 bases). Trimming shortened V by 0 bases and J by 2 bases, and 9 bases separated the two germline ends. CDR3 length equals 15 residues. Germline V CDR1 and CDR2: SGDLS, YYNGEE. For the CDR3, the DNA is TGTGCCAGCAGCGTAGGGGGAGTCGCCTACAATGAGCAGTTCTTC. It codes for CASSVGGVAYNEQFF. Variable domain in full (rest from reference TRBV9 and TRBJ2-1): DSGVTQTPKHLITATGQRVTLRCSPRSGDLSVYWYQQSLDQGLQFLIQYYNGEERAKGNILERFSAQQFPDLHSELNLSSLELGDSALYFCASSVGGVAYNEQFFGPGTRLTVL.

The chain has TRBV28 and TRBJ2-3; TRBD1 aligns across 7 bases. This CDR3 contains 15 residues. The germline CDR1 and CDR2 sequences are MDHEN and SYDVKM. J gave up 3 bases and V 6 bases, and 9 bases lay outside the gene matches. The CDR3 region is CASSQDRIMTDTQYF. The DNA for the CDR3 is TGTGCCAGCAGCCAGGACAGGATTATGACAGATACGCAGTATTTT.

This chain connects TRBV14 to TRBJ2-7; 10 nucleotides align to TRBD1. This CDR3 region has 14 residues. V gave up 4 bases and J gave up 6 bases; unmatched junction bases: 6. CDR1 and CDR2 from the germline V gene are SGHDN and FVKESK. CDR3 in DNA: TGTGCCAGCAGCCGACCGGGACAGGGGTTCGAGCAGTACTTC. Amino acids: CASSRPGQGFEQYF. Looking up the rest from reference TRBV14 and TRBJ2-7 gives the full variable domain: EAGVTQFPSHSVIEKGQTVTLRCDPISGHDNLYWYRRVMGKEIKFLLHFVKESKQDESGMPNNRFLAERTGGTYSTLKVQPAELEDSGVYFCASSRPGQGFEQYFGPGTRLTVT.

This chain links TRBV6-6 with TRBJ2-7; 7 nucleotides match TRBD1. Per the germline V gene, CDR1 is MNHNY and CDR2 is SVGAGI (reference sequence). With 6 bases clipped from V and 3 bases from J, the junction kept 8 bases outside the gene matches. The CDR3 contains 14 residues. The CDR3 loop is CASSSTTGDYEQYF. The CDR3 region has the DNA TGTGCCAGCAGCTCTACAACAGGGGACTACGAGCAGTACTTC.

J is TRBJ2-3 and V is TRBV4-1; 8 bases fit TRBD1. The CDR3 has 14 residues. Germline CDR1 reads MGHRA; CDR2 reads YSYEKL. The trim removed 1 base at V and 9 bases at J, leaving 6 bases unmatched. CDR3 in DNA: TGCGCCAGCAGCCAAGGCCTCCAGGGGGCAACGCAGTATTTT. This sequence encodes CASSQGLQGATQYF.

In its sample, this clone was seen once. This chain uses TRBV5-1 with TRBJ2-3; 10 bases are shared with TRBD2. CDR3 length: 14 amino acids. J gave up 4 bases and V 2 bases, and 1 base lay outside the gene matches. The germline CDR1 and CDR2 sequences are SGHRS and YFSETQ. The CDR3, as DNA: TGCGCCAGCAGCTTAGCGGGGGGGCCAGATACGCAGTATTTT. It encodes CASSLAGGPDTQYF.

The rearrangement links TRBV9 to TRBJ2-2; 10 bases line up with TRBD2. The CDR3 is 17 residues long. V gave up 0 bases and J gave up 3 bases; unmatched junction bases: 5. Germline assignment: CDR1 SGDLS and CDR2 YYNGEE. The CDR3 reads CASSVVGAGGHTGELFF. CDR3 sequence (DNA): TGTGCCAGCAGCGTAGTGGGAGCGGGGGGGCACACCGGGGAGCTGTTTTTT.

V gene TRBV7-9 combines with J gene TRBJ2-7; unclear D gene. The V and J ends lost 2 bases and 0 bases respectively, with 17 bases between them. This CDR3 contains 17 residues. CDR1 is SEHNR, CDR2 FQNEAQ, per germline (reference sequence). CDR3 nucleotides: TGTGCCAGCAGCTTACAGTTGACGAGAGCTAGCTCCTACGAGCAGTACTTC. It encodes CASSLQLTRASSYEQYF.

This sequence joins TRBV7-3 and TRBJ1-1; D might be TRBD1 (6 bases). There are 13 residues in the CDR3. The germline V gene encodes CDR1 SGHTA and CDR2 FQGTGA. V was pared by 5 bases and J by 3 bases, with 10 bases between. CDR3 residues: CASSDYRDTEAFF. The CDR3 DNA sequence: TGTGCCAGCAGCGACTACAGGGACACTGAAGCTTTCTTT.

The V and J genes are TRBV4-1 and TRBJ2-7; no firm D call. The germline CDR1 and CDR2 sequences are MGHRA and YSYEKL. Between the trimmed V and J ends, which lost 0 bases and 0 bases, there was a span of 9 bases. The CDR3 spans 15 residues. The CDR3 is CASSQELSSSYEQYF. The CDR3 DNA sequence: TGCGCCAGCAGCCAAGAGCTCTCAAGCTCCTACGAGCAGTACTTC.

V and J are TRBV6-5 and TRBJ1-2; no firm D call. This CDR3 comprises 14 residues. The V and J ends lost 0 bases and 2 bases respectively, with 7 bases between them. Germline CDR1 and CDR2: MNHEY and SVGAGI. The CDR3: CASSYSEQNYGYTF. CDR3 coding DNA: TGTGCCAGCAGTTACTCGGAGCAAAACTATGGCTACACCTTC.

In its sample, this clone is medium-sized. The chain links TRBV5-3 to TRBJ2-1, with no clear D. TRBV5-3 is designated an ORF whose function remains uncertain. V lost 3 bases and J lost 7, with 17 bases in between. This CDR3 has 15 residues. The CDR3 is CARSSRAPFGNEQFF. The DNA for the CDR3 is TGTGCCAGAAGCTCCCGGGCCCCGTTTGGGAATGAGCAGTTCTTC.

A note on this clone: A read error may account for a junction end that differs from germline. This chain connects TRBV27 to TRBJ2-7; D possibly corresponds to TRBD2 (6 bases). The CDR3 contains 17 residues. Germline V gene lookup returns CDR1 MNHEY and CDR2 SMNVEV (reference sequence). The CDR3: CASSLSYRRGRSYEQYF. The CDR3 nucleotides are TGTGCCAGCAGTCTATCTTACCGGAGGGGCAGGTCCTACGAGCAGTACTTC.

The V call is TRBV5-6, the J call TRBJ2-7; 11 bases map to TRBD1. V lost 2 bases to trimming and J lost 0 bases; unmatched junction nucleotides: 4. The CDR3 loop spans 16 amino acids. Per the germline V gene, CDR1 is SGHDT and CDR2 is YYEEEE. The CDR3 region has the DNA TGTGCCAGCAGCTTAGGGGGGACAGGGGGCTCCTACGAGCAGTACTTC. It translates to CASSLGGTGGSYEQYF.

V usage is TRBV5-6 and J usage is TRBJ2-1; 9 bases fit TRBD1. Trimming took 4 bases from V and 4 from J; bases not matched to a gene: 6. In germline, CDR1 is SGHDT, CDR2 YYEEEE. The CDR3 totals 15 residues. CDR3 nucleotides: TGTGCCAGCAGCCGCGGCGGGACAGGGTACAATGAGCAGTTCTTC. Translated, it gives CASSRGGTGYNEQFF.

The J gene is TRBJ2-2, the V gene TRBV5-1; D is uncertain. Trimming pared 5 bases from V and 1 base from J, leaving 12 bases between. The CDR3 extends over 15 amino acids. CDR1 SGHRS and CDR2 YFSETQ come from the germline V gene. Written as DNA, the CDR3 is TGCGCCAGCAGGGGGATCCATGAGAACACCGGGGAGCTGTTTTTT. Amino acids: CASRGIHENTGELFF.

This sequence joins TRBV6-5 and TRBJ1-1; D unclear. The CDR3 extends over 13 amino acids. Between the trimmed V and J ends, which lost 2 bases and 1 base, there was a span of 5 bases. Germline CDR1 MNHEY, CDR2 SVGAGI. CDR3 protein: CASSYMGNTEAFF. The CDR3 DNA reads TGTGCCAGCAGTTACATGGGGAACACTGAAGCTTTCTTT.

The V gene is TRBV18, the J gene TRBJ1-3, with 7 positions matching TRBD1. The germline CDR1 and CDR2 sequences are KGHSH and LQKENI. The CDR3 has 15 residues. The V gene end was trimmed by 5 bases and the J gene end by 0 bases; junction bases not matched to a gene: 4. The CDR3 region is CASSIGQASGNTIYF. The CDR3, as DNA: TGTGCCAGCTCAATCGGACAGGCCTCTGGAAACACCATATATTTT.

The chain carries TRBV19 and TRBJ2-1; TRBD2 aligns across 10 bases. CDR1 is LNHDA, CDR2 SQIVND, per germline (reference sequence). Unmatched junction bases numbered 5, after V lost 7 bases and J lost 5 bases. CDR3 length: 14 residues. The CDR3 sequence is CASTRLAGDNEQFF. CDR3 DNA sequence: TGTGCCAGTACCAGGCTAGCGGGGGACAATGAGCAGTTCTTC.

This chain's CDR3 is CASSQGGGIGNQPQHF. CDR3 DNA: TGTGCCAGCAGCCAAGGGGGGGGCATAGGCAATCAGCCCCAGCATTTT. The chain joins TRBV4-2 to TRBJ1-5, with D possibly being TRBD1 (6 bases). Germline V gene sequence: CDR1 LGHNA, CDR2 YNFKEQ. Between the trimmed V and J ends, which lost 1 base and 2 bases, there was a span of 12 bases. CDR3 length: 16 amino acids.

This clone appeared a single time. The rearrangement joins TRBV7-8 to TRBJ1-6; D is unresolved. CDR1 and CDR2 (germline): SGHVS, FQNEAQ. This CDR3 spans 14 amino acids. The V and J ends lost 5 bases and 7 bases respectively, with 12 bases between them. The CDR3 spells CASSRVGENSPLHF. The CDR3 DNA reads as TGTGCCAGCAGCAGGGTGGGCGAGAATTCACCCCTCCACTTT. The complete variable domain, with remaining parts taken from reference TRBV7-8 and TRBJ1-6, reads GAGVSQSPRYKVAKRGQDVALRCDPISGHVSLFWYQQALGQGPEFLTYFQNEAQLDKSGLPSDRFFAERPEGSVSTLKIQRTQQEDSAVYLCASSRVGENSPLHFGNGTRLTVT.

This clone has only a few counts. The J gene is TRBJ2-1, the V gene TRBV4-3; 8 bases line up with TRBD2. The V gene end was trimmed by 0 bases and the J gene end by 12 bases; junction bases not matched to a gene: 10. CDR3 length: 15 amino acids. Germline CDR1 reads LGHNA; CDR2 reads YSLEER. The DNA of the CDR3 is TGCGCCAGCAGCCAAGATTCGGGAGGGGCTGCCGTGCAGTTCTTC. It translates to CASSQDSGGAAVQFF.

J is TRBJ1-1 and V is TRBV4-1, with 12 bases that match TRBD1. Germline V CDR1 and CDR2: MGHRA, YSYEKL. J gave up 7 bases and V 1 base, and 13 bases lay outside the gene matches. The CDR3 spans 18 residues. DNA of the CDR3: TGCGCCAGCAGCCAAGTCATCTTGGGACAGGGGGCTAGTGGTGAAGCTTTCTTT. It yields the protein CASSQVILGQGASGEAFF.

CDR3 sequence reads: CAIRITGTGSYGYTF. CDR3 sequence (DNA): TGTGCCATCAGAATTACCGGGACAGGCTCCTATGGCTACACCTTC. The genes are TRBV10-3 and TRBJ1-2, with TRBD1 matching 8 bases. CDR3 size: 15 residues. J was trimmed by 4 bases and V by 6 bases; bases with no gene match: 10. Germline loops: CDR1 ENHRY, CDR2 SYGVKD.

The chain is built from TRBV7-6 and TRBJ2-1; tentatively, D is TRBD1 (6 bases). The germline V gene encodes CDR1 SGHVS and CDR2 FNYEAQ. The CDR3 has 14 residues. Trimming left V 5 bases short and J 8 bases short, with 16 bases between. The CDR3: CASSRRGPIDEQFF. CDR3 in DNA: TGTGCCAGCAGCCGCAGGGGTCCAATAGATGAGCAGTTCTTC.

The chain uses TRBV28 and TRBJ2-4; a possible D gene is TRBD2 (6 bases). Between the trimmed V and J ends, which lost 5 bases and 1 base, there was a span of 18 bases. Germline V gene lookup returns CDR1 MDHEN and CDR2 SYDVKM. The CDR3 has 17 amino acids. In DNA, the CDR3 is TGTGCCAGCAGTCCCGCCGAGGAGGGTAGGGCCAAAAACATTCAGTACTTC. This codes for CASSPAEEGRAKNIQYF.